The clone carrying this T cell receptor (beta chain) has more than one count but fewer than ten. This entry comes from a study of T cells in Graves' hyperthyroidism and ophthalmopathy. About the research overall: Any treatment followed the collection of peripheral blood at initial diagnosis.

RNA transcripts were the template for amplifying TCR beta CDR3 regions. First-round RT-PCR with HTBI primers amplified the TCR CDR3 region. TCRdb ran MiXCR on the multiplex PCR reads and lists one entry per CDR3 protein. Among approximately 420,000 distinct CDR3 sequences listed, roughly an eighth were seen once. The specimen was blood. This TCR came from a woman younger than 35 with Graves' hyperthyroidism.

As DNA, the CDR3 is TGCGCCAGCAGCCAAGGTACGGTTTCCTACAATGAGCAGTTCTTC. Amino acids: CASSQGTVSYNEQFF. The rearrangement joins TRBV4-1 to TRBJ2-1; D is unclear. There are 15 residues in the CDR3. The germline V and J ends were trimmed by 1 base and 1 base, with 8 bases remaining between them. Per the germline V gene, CDR1 is MGHRA and CDR2 is YSYEKL.